Included here is one T cell receptor beta chain sequence, with context. Its antigen is undetermined. The treatment is: some 20 received Ad26.COV2.S at low or high dose, single or two shots; 5 received placebo; per-sample allocation not given. Specimen acquisition occurred on day 63 following the initial vaccine or placebo injection. This sample stems from a study of Ad26.COV2.S vaccination and SARS-CoV-2 variants. The wider study: Dosing was one shot or two shots 56 days apart. Findings of the study overall: Substantial breadth in spike-specific CD8+ and CD4+ T cell responses was reportedly seen after vaccination.

Some clones are missing from TCRdb's copy, which holds only in-frame ones; the method was immunoSEQ multiplex PCR. The sample holds a few hundred thousand clones, around 89% seen once. Between the trimmed V and J ends, which lost 6 bases and 6 bases, there was a span of 21 bases. The length of the CDR3 is 16 residues. Germline values: CDR1 KGHSH, CDR2 LQKENI. The V call is TRBV18, the J call TRBJ2-1, with a tentative D call TRBD2 (7 bases). This material consisted of peripheral blood, taken in a trial of Ad26.COV2.S vaccine versus placebo. The TCR originated in a person aged 18-60 years who received the Ad26.COV2.S COVID-19 vaccine or a placebo. The DNA of the CDR3 is TGTGCCAGCTCCCCCTCTTATGCGGGGGCAGCCAATGAGCAGTTCTTC. Its translation: CASSPSYAGAANEQFF.